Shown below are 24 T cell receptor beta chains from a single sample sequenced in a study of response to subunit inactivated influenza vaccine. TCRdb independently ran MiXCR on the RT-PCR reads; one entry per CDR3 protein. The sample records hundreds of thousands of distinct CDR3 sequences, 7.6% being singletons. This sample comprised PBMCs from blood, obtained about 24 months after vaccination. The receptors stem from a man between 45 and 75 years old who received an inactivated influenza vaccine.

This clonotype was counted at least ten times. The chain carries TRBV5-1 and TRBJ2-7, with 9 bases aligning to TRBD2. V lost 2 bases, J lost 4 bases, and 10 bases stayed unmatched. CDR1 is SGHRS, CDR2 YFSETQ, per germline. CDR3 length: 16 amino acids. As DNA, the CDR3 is TGCGCCAGCAGCTTCAGTAGCGGGAGTCAGAATTACGAGCAGTACTTC. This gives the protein CASSFSSGSQNYEQYF.

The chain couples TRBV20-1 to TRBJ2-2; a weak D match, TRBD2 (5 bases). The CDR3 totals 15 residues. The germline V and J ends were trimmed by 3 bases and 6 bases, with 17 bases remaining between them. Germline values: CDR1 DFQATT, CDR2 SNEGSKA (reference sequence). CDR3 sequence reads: CSARLAGKSSGELFF. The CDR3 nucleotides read TGCAGTGCTAGGCTTGCGGGCAAAAGTTCCGGGGAGCTGTTTTTT.

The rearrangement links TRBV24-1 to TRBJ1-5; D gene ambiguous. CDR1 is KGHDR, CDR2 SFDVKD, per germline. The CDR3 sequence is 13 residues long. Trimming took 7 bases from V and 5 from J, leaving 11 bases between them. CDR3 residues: CATSMQSDQPQHF. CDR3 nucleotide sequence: TGTGCCACCAGCATGCAGAGCGATCAGCCCCAGCATTTT.

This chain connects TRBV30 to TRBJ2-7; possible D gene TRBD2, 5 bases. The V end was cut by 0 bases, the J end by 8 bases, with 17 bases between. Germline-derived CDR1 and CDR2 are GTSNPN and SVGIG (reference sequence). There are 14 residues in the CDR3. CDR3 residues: CAWSVRGFNAQQYF. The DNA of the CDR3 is TGTGCCTGGAGTGTACGAGGGTTTAACGCGCAGCAGTACTTC.

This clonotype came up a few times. CDR3 sequence: CASSPVSTYEQYF. CDR3 DNA: TGTGCCAGCAGCCCGGTCTCCACCTACGAGCAGTACTTC. The chain uses TRBV11-3 and TRBJ2-7; no clear D. Germline V CDR1 and CDR2: SGHNT, YENEEA. The CDR3 is 13 amino acids. Trimming removed 5 bases at V and 2 bases at J, with 10 bases between. The full variable domain, its missing parts supplied by reference TRBV11-3 and TRBJ2-7, is EAGVVQSPRYKIIEKKQPVAFWCNPISGHNTLYWYLQNLGQGPELLIRYENEEAVDDSQLPKDRFSAERLKGVDSTLKIQPAELGDSAVYLCASSPVSTYEQYFGPGTRLTVT.

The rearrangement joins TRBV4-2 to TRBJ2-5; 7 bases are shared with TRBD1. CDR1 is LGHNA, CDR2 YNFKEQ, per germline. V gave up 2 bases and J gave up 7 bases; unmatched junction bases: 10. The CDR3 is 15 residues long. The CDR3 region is CASSQRSRDSGTQYF. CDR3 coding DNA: TGTGCCAGCAGCCAAAGGTCCCGGGACAGCGGGACCCAGTACTTC.

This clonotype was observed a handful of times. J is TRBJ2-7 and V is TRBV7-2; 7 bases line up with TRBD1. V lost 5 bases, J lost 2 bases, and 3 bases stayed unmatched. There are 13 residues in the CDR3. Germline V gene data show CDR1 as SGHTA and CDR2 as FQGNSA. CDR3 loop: CASSEDRTYEQYF. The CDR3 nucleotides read TGTGCCAGCAGCGAGGACAGGACCTACGAGCAGTACTTC. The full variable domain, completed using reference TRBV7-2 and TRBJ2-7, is GAGVSQSPSNKVTEKGKDVELRCDPISGHTALYWYRQSLGQGLEFLIYFQGNSAPDKSGLPSDRFSAERTGGSVSTLTIQRTQQEDSAVYLCASSEDRTYEQYFGPGTRLTVT.

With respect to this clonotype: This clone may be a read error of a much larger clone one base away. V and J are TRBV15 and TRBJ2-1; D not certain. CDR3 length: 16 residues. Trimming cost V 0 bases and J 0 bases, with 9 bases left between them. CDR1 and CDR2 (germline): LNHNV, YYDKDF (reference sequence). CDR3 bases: TGTGCCACCAGCAGAGATTGCTGGGACTCCTACAATGAGCAGTTCTTC. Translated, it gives CATSRDCWDSYNEQFF.

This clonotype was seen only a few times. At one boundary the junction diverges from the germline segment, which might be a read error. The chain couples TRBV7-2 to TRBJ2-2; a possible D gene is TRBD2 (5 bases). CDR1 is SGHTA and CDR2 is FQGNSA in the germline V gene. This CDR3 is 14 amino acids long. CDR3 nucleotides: TGTGCCAACAGCTTAGCGCCGGGAACCGGGGAGCTGTTTTTT. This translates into CANSLAPGTGELFF.

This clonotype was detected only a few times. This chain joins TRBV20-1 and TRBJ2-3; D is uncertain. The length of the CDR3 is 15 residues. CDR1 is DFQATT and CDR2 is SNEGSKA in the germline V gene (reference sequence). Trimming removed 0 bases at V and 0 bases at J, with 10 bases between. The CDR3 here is CSARDRKQSTDTQYF. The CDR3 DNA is TGCAGTGCTAGAGATCGGAAACAGAGCACAGATACGCAGTATTTT.

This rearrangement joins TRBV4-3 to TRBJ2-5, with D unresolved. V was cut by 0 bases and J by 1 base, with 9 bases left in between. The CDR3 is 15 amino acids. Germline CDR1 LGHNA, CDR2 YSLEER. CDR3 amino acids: CASSQEHRAQETQYF. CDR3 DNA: TGCGCCAGCAGCCAAGAGCACAGAGCCCAAGAGACCCAGTACTTC.

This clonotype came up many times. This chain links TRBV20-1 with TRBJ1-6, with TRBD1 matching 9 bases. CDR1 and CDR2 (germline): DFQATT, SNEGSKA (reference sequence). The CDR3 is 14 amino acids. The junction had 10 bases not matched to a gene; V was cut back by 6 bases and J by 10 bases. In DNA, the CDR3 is TGCAGTGCGACCGGGACAGGGTTGCGCTCACCCCTCCACTTT. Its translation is CSATGTGLRSPLHF.

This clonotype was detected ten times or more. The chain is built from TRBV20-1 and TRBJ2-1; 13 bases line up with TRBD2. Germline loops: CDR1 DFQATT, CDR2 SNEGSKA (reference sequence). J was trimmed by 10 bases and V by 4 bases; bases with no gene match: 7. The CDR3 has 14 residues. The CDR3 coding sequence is TGCAGTGCTATAACTAGCGGGAGGGCCTCGGAGCAGTTCTTC. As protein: CSAITSGRASEQFF.

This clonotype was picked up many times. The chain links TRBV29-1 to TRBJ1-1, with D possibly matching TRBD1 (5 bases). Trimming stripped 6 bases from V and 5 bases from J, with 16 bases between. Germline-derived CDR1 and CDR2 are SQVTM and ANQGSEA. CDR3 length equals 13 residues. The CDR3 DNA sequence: TGCAGCGTGGCAGGGAGGGCGGGGACTGAAGCTTTCTTT. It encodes CSVAGRAGTEAFF.

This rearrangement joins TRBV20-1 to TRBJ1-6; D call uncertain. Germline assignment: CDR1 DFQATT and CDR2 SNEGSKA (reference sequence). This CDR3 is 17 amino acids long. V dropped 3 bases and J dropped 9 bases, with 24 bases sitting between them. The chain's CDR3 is CSARGQAPGMVGSPLHF. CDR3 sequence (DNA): TGCAGTGCTAGGGGCCAGGCCCCCGGCATGGTTGGTTCACCCCTCCACTTT.

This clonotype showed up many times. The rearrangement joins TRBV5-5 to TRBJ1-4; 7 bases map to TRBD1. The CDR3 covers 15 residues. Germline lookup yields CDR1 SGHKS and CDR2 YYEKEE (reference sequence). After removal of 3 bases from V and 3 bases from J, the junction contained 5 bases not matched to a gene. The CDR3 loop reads CASSSETGPNEKLFF. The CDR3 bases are TGTGCCAGCAGCTCGGAGACAGGGCCTAATGAAAAACTGTTTTTT.

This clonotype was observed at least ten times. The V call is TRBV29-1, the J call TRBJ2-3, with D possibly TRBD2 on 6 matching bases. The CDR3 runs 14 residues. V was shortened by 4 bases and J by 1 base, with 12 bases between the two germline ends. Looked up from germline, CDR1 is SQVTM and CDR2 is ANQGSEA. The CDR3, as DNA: TGCAGCGTTGCAAGCGGGCCTGGCACAGATACGCAGTATTTT. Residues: CSVASGPGTDTQYF.

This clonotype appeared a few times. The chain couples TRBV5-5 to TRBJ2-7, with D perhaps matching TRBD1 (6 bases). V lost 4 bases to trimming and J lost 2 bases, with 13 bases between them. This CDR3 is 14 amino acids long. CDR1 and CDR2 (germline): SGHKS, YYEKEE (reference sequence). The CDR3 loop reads CASSLGANAYEQYF. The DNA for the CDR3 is TGTGCCAGCAGCCTGGGGGCTAACGCCTACGAGCAGTACTTC. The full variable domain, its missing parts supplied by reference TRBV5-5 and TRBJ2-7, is DAGVTQSPTHLIKTRGQQVTLRCSPISGHKSVSWYQQVLGQGPQFIFQYYEKEERGRGNFPDRFSARQFPNYSSELNVNALLLGDSALYLCASSLGANAYEQYFGPGTRLTVT.

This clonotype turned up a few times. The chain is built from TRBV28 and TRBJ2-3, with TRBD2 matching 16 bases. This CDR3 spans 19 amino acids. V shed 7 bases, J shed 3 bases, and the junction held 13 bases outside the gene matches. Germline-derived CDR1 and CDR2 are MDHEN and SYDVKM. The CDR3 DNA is TGTGCCAGCACCACCTGGGGACTAGCGGGAGGGGGGGAAACAGATACGCAGTATTTT. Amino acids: CASTTWGLAGGGETDTQYF.

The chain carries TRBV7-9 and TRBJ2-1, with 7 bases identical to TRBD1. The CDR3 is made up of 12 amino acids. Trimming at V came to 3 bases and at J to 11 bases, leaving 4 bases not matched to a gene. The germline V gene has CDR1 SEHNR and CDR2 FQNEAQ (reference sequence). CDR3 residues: CASSFTGVKQFF. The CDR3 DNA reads TGTGCCAGCAGCTTCACAGGGGTTAAGCAGTTCTTC.

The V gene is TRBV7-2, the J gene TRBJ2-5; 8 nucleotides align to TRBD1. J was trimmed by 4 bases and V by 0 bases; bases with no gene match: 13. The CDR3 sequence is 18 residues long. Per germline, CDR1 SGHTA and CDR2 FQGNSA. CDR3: CASSLATLGRGLGETQYF. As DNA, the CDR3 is TGTGCCAGCAGCTTAGCAACCCTCGGCAGGGGGCTGGGAGAGACCCAGTACTTC. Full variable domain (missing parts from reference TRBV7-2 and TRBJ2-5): GAGVSQSPSNKVTEKGKDVELRCDPISGHTALYWYRQSLGQGLEFLIYFQGNSAPDKSGLPSDRFSAERTGGSVSTLTIQRTQQEDSAVYLCASSLATLGRGLGETQYFGPGTRLLVL.

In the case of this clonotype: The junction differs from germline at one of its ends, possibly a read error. This CDR3 reads CSPRMVNTEAFF. The CDR3 DNA reads TGCAGTCCTAGGATGGTGAACACTGAAGCTTTCTTT. The rearrangement joins TRBV20-1 to TRBJ1-1, with D hard to call. The V gene's germline CDR1 is DFQATT and CDR2 SNEGSKA (reference sequence). The CDR3 length is 12 residues.

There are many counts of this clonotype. The CDR3 loop reads CASTGPFAGYTF. The DNA for the CDR3 is TGTGCCAGCACTGGACCGTTTGCTGGCTACACCTTC. V usage is TRBV28 and J usage is TRBJ1-2; no clear D gene. The CDR3 extends over 12 amino acids. Germline assignment: CDR1 MDHEN and CDR2 SYDVKM. The ends were cut back, 7 bases at V and 7 bases at J, with 13 bases in the middle.

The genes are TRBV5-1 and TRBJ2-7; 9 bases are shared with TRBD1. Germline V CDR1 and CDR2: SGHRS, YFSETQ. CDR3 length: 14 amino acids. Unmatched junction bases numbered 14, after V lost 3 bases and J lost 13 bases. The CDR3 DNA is TGCGCCAGCAGCTACCGGGACAGGGACAGTTCGGTCTACTTC. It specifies CASSYRDRDSSVYF.